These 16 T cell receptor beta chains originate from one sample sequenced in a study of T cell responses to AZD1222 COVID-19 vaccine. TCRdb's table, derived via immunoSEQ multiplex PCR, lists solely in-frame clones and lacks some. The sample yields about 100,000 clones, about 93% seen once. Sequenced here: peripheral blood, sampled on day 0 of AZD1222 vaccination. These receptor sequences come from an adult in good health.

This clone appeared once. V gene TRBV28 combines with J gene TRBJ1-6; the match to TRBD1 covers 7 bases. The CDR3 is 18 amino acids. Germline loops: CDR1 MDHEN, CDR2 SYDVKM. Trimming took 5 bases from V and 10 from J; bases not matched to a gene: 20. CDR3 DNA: TGTGCCAGCAGTACCCGGACCTTCACAGGGGTGGAAAGATCACCCCTCCACTTT. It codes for CASSTRTFTGVERSPLHF.

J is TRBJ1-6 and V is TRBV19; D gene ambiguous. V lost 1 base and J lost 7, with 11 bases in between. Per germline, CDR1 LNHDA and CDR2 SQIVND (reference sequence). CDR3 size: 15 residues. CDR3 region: CASSIVIRSNSPLHF. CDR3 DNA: TGTGCCAGTAGTATAGTTATCCGATCGAATTCACCCCTCCACTTT.

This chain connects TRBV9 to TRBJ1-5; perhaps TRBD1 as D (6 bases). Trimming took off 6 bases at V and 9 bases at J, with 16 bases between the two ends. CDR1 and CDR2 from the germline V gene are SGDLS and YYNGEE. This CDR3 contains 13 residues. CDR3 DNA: TGTGCCAGCACCGGAGGGGGGCCAGGGCCCCAGCATTTT. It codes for CASTGGGPGPQHF.

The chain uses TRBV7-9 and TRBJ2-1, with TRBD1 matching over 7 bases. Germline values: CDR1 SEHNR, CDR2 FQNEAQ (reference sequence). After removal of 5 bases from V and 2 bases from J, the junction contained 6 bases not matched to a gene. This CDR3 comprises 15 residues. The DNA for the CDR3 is TGTGCCAGCAGCCCTCCGGGACAGACCTACAATGAGCAGTTCTTC. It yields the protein CASSPPGQTYNEQFF.

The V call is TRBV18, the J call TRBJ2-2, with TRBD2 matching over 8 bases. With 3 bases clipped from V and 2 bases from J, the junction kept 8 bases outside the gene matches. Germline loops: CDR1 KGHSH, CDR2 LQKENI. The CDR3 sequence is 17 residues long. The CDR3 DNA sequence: TGTGCCAGCTCACCCTTCGGGCTAGCGGGTAACACCGGGGAGCTGTTTTTT. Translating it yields CASSPFGLAGNTGELFF.

CDR3: CATSDPLAGTGELFF. Here the CDR3 DNA reads TGTGCCACCAGTGATCCACTAGCGGGCACCGGGGAGCTGTTTTTT. The chain carries TRBV24-1 and TRBJ2-2; TRBD2 matches 9 bases. Trimming took 3 bases from V and 4 from J; bases not matched to a gene: 2. The length of the CDR3 is 15 residues. In germline, CDR1 is KGHDR, CDR2 SFDVKD.

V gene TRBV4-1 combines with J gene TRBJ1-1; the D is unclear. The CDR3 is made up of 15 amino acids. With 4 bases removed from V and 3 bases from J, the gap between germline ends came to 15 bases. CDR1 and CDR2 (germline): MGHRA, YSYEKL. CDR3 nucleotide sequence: TGCGCCAGCAGCCCGTACGCCAACGTAGACACTGAAGCTTTCTTT. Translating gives CASSPYANVDTEAFF.

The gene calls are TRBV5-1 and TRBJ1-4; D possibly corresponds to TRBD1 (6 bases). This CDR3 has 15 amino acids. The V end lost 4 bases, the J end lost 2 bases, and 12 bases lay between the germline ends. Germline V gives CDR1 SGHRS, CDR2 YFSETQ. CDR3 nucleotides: TGCGCCAGCAGCCCGGGGGACACCACTAATGAAAAACTGTTTTTT. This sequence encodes CASSPGDTTNEKLFF. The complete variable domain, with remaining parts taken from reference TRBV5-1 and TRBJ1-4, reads KAGVTQTPRYLIKTRGQQVTLSCSPISGHRSVSWYQQTPGQGLQFLFEYFSETQRNKGNFPGRFSGRQFSNSRSEMNVSTLELGDSALYLCASSPGDTTNEKLFFGSGTQLSVL.

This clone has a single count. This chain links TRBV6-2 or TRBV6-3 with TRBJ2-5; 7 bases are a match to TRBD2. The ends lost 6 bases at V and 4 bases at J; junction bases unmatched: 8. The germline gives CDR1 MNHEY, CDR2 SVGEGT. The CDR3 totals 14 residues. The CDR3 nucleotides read TGTGCCAGCAGCCCCCTAGCTAGCGGAGAGACCCAGTACTTC. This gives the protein CASSPLASGETQYF.

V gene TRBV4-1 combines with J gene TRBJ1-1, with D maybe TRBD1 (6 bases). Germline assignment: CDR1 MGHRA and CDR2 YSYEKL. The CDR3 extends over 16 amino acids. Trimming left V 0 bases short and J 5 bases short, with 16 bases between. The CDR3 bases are TGCGCCAGCAGCCAAGAAAAAAGGGGGGGCTATACTGAAGCTTTCTTT. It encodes CASSQEKRGGYTEAFF.

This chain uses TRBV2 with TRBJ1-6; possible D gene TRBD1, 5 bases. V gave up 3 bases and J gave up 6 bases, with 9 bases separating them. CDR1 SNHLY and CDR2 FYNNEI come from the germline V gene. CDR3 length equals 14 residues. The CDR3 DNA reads TGTGCCAGCAGTGACAGGGTGGTTAATTCACCCCTCCACTTT. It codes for CASSDRVVNSPLHF.

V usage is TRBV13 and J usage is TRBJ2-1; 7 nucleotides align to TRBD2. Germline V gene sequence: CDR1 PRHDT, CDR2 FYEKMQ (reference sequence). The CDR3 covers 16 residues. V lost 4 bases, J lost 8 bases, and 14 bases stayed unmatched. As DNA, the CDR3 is TGTGCCAGCAGCTCGGGGGGAGTAATATCGTTAGATGAGCAGTTCTTC. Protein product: CASSSGGVISLDEQFF.

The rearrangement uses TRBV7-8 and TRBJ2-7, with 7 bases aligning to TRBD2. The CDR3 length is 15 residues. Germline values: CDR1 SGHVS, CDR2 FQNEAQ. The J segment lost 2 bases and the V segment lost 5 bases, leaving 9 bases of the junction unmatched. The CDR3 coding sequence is TGTGCCAGCAGCCCGGGGAGTGGGAGGGCCTACGAGCAGTACTTC. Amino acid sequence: CASSPGSGRAYEQYF.

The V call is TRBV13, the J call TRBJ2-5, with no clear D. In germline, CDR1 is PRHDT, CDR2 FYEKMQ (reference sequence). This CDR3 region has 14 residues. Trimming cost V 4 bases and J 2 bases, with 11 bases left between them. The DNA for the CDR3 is TGTGCCAGCAGCTCCCTGCGCTTACAAGAGACCCAGTACTTC. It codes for CASSSLRLQETQYF.

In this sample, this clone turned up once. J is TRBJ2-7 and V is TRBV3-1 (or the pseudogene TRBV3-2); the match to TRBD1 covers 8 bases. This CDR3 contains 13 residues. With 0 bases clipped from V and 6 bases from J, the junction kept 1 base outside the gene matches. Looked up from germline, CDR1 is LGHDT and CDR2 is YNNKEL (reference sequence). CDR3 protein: CASSQDGQGEQYF. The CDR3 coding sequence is TGTGCCAGCAGCCAAGACGGACAGGGCGAGCAGTACTTC.

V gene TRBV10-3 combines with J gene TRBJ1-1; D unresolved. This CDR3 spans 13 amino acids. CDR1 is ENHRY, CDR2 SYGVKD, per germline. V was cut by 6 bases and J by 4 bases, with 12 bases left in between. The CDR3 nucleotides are TGTGCCATCAGCGACGCGGGCGGCACTGAAGCTTTCTTT. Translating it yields CAISDAGGTEAFF.